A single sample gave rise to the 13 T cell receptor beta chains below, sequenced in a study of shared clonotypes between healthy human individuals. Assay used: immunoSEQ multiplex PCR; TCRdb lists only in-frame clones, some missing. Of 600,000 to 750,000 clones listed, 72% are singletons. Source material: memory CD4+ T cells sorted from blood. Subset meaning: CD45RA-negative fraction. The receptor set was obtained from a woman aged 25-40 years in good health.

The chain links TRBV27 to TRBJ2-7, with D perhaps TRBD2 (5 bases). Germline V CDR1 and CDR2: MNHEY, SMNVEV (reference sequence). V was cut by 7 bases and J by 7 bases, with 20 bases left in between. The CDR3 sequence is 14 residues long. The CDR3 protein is CASNPRDKSGEQYF. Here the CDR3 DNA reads TGTGCCAGCAACCCAAGGGATAAGTCGGGAGAGCAGTACTTC.

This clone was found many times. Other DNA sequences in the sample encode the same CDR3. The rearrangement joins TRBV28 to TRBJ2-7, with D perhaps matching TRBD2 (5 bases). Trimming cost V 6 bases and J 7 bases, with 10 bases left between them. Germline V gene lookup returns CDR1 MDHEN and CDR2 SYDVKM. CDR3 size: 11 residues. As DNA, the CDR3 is TGTGCCAGCAGCTTCACTAGAGAGCAGTACTTC. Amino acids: CASSFTREQYF.

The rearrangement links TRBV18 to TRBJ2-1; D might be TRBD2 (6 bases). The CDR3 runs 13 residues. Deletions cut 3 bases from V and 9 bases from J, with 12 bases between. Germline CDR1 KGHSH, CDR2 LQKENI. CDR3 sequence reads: CASSPGGLTEQFF. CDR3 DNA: TGTGCCAGCTCACCCGGGGGATTAACTGAGCAGTTCTTC.

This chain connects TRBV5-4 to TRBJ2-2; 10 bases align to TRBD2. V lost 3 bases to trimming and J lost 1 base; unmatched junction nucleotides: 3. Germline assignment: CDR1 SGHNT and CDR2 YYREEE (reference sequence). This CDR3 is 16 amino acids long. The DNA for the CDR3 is TGTGCCAGCAGCTCGGGACTAGCGAGGAACACCGGGGAGCTGTTTTTT. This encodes CASSSGLARNTGELFF.

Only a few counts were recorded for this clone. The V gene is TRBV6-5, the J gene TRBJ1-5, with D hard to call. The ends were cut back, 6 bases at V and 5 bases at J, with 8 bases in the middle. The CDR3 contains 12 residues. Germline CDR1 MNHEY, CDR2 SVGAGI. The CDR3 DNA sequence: TGTGCCAGCAGAGCAGGAGATCAGCCCCAGCATTTT. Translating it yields CASRAGDQPQHF.

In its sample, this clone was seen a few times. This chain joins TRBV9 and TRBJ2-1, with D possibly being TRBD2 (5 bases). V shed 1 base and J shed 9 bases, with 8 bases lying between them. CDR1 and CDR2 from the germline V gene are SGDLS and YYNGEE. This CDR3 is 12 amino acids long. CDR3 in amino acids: CASSVLGVEQFF. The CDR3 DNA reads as TGTGCCAGCAGCGTATTGGGAGTTGAGCAGTTCTTC.

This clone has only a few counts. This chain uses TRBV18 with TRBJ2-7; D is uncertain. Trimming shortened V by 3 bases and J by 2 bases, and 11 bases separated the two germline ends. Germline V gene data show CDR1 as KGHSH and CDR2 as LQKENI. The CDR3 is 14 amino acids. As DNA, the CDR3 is TGTGCCAGCTCACCTCGTATTTCCGCCTACGAGCAGTACTTC. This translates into CASSPRISAYEQYF.

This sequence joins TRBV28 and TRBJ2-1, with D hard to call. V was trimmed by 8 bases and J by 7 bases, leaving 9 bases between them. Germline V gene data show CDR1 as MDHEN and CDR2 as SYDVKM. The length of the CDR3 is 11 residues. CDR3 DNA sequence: TGTGCCAGCGTAACACTAAATGAGCAGTTCTTC. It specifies CASVTLNEQFF.

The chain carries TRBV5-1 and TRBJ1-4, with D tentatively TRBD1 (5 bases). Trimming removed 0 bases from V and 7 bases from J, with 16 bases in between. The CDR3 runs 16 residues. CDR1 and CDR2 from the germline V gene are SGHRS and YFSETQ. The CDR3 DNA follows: TGCGCCAGCAGCTTGGCCCGAAAAGGGGAGGGTGAAAAACTGTTTTTT. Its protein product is CASSLARKGEGEKLFF.

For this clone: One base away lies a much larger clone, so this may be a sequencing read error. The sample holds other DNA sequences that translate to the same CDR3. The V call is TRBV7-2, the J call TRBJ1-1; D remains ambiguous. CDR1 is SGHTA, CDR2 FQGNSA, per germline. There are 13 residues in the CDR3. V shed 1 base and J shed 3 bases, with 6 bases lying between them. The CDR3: CASSLGEDTEAFF. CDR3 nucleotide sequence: TGTGCCAGCAGCTTAGGGGAGGACACTGAAGCTTTCTTT.

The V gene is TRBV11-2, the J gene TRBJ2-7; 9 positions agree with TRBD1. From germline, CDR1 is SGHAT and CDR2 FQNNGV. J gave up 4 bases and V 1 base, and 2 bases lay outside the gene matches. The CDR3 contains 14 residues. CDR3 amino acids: CASSLGQGDYEQYF. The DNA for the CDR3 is TGTGCCAGCAGCTTAGGACAGGGGGATTACGAGCAGTACTTC.

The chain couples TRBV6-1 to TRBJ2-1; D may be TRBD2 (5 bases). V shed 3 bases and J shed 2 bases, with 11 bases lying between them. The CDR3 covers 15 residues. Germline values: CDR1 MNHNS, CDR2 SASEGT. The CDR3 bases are TGTGCCAGCAGTGACCATCACGGGGCCTACAATGAGCAGTTCTTC. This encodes CASSDHHGAYNEQFF.

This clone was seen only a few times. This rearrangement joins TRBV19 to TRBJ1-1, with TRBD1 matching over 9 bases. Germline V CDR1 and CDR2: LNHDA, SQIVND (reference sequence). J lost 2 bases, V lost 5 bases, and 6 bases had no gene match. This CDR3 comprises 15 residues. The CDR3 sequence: CASSSKTGGNTEAFF. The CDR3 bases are TGTGCCAGTAGTTCAAAGACAGGGGGAAACACTGAAGCTTTCTTT.